Below, one T cell receptor (beta chain) is given with its context. What it binds is unknown. The data were taken from a study of T cell clusters in autoimmune cytopenias. Study details: A median of 51,575 TRB reads per sample yielded a median around 2,400 distinct clonotypes.

CDR3 length equals 16 residues. CDR1 and CDR2 (germline): SGHVS, FNYEAQ. The study's findings and limits: Clustering suggested that physiological T cell clusters were missing in primary autoimmune cytopenia patients.

TRB amplification used around 270 ng of peripheral blood genomic DNA. TRB was amplified by touch-down multiplex PCR, primer pools A and B combined. TCRdb reprocessed the multiplex PCR reads and stores each CDR3 protein as one record, lacking DNA. The clone table shows approximately 6,100 distinct CDR3 sequences, with the ten largest holding under 20%. Material: peripheral blood. This receptor was taken from a human donor with an autoimmune cytopenia or autoimmune hepatitis (not recorded which). V gene TRBV7-6 combines with J gene TRBJ1-2; TCRdb outputs TRBD1, but without DNA this stays unchecked. The CDR3 sequence is CASSPRRGAHNYGYTF. The variable domain in full, completed from reference TRBV7-6 and TRBJ1-2, reads GAGVSQSPRYKVTKRGQDVALRCDPISGHVSLYWYRQALGQGPEFLTYFNYEAQQDKSGLPNDRFSAERPEGSISTLTIQRTEQRDSAMYRCASSPRRGAHNYGYTFGSGTRLTVV.